This is a list of T cell receptor beta chains from one sample in a study of early T cells in non-severe SARS-CoV-2 infection. TCRdb reprocessed the 5' RACE reads via MiXCR and lists one record per CDR3 protein. The table has over 30,000 distinct CDR3 sequences, 4.7% seen once. Sequenced: whole blood. All receptors derive from an adult who was a healthcare worker with PCR-confirmed SARS-CoV-2 infection or an uninfected control (not recorded which). CDR3s include the opening cysteine and the closing phenylalanine or tryptophan. D genes are given only for firm matches. Expanded clones get a size class; other rows say once, few or many, or leave the size out.

clone size | J gene | V gene | D gene | CDR3 DNA | CDR3 protein
- | TRBJ2-5 | TRBV2 | - | TGTGCCAGCAGTCCCCCCCAGAAACAAGAGACCCAGTACTTC | CASSPPQKQETQYF
few | TRBJ1-6 | TRBV6-6 | - | TGTGCCAGCGGCCATGGGAGTTCACCCCTCCACTTT | CASGHGSSPLHF
- | TRBJ2-1 | TRBV19 | - | TGTGCCAGTAGTATAGGGGCCTACAATGAGCAGTTCTTC | CASSIGAYNEQFF
few | TRBJ1-1 | TRBV28 | - | TGTGCCAGCAGCCTGGTAGGAGCTGAAGCTTTCTTT | CASSLVGAEAFF
many | TRBJ1-1 | TRBV6-5 | TRBD1 | TGTGCCAGCACCACGACAGGGATCACTGAAGCTTTCTTT | CASTTTGITEAFF
many | TRBJ1-2 | TRBV2 | - | TGTGCCAGCGGAGGACAGTTTAACTATGGCTACACCTTC | CASGGQFNYGYTF
- | TRBJ2-3 | TRBV4-3 | TRBD2 | TGCGCCAGCAGCCAAGATGGGGGGGAGAGCACAGATACGCAGTATTTT | CASSQDGGESTDTQYF
many | TRBJ2-3 | TRBV7-9 | - | TGTGCCAGCAGCCTAACGGTTGAGCAGTATTTT | CASSLTVEQYF
many | TRBJ2-2 | TRBV20-1 | TRBD1 | TGCAGTGTCGAGGGGGCCACCGGGGAGCTGTTTTTT | CSVEGATGELFF
many | TRBJ1-1 | TRBV6-6 | - | TGTGCCAGCAAGAGTCACACTGAAGCTTTCTTT | CASKSHTEAFF
many | TRBJ1-4 | TRBV21-1 | - | TGTGCCAGCACGACAGGGGAGGGTGAAAAACTGTTTTTT | CASTTGEGEKLFF
many | TRBJ2-1 | TRBV7-9 | TRBD2 | TGTGCCAGCAGCATTAGCGGGGGGATTTCCTACAATGAGCAGTTCTTC | CASSISGGISYNEQFF
many | TRBJ2-1 | TRBV4-3 | - | TGCGCCAGCAGCCAAGCCCCCGGGTCAGGGCCCATTAATGAGCAGTTCTTC | CASSQAPGSGPINEQFF
few | TRBJ2-1 | TRBV29-1 | TRBD1 | TGCAGCACAACTCCGGGACAGGGTTGGTACAATGAGCAGTTCTTC | CSTTPGQGWYNEQFF
- | TRBJ2-1 | TRBV2 | - | TGTGCCAGCAGTGTGGGGCAGCCTAGATACAATGAGCAGTTCTTC | CASSVGQPRYNEQFF
many | TRBJ2-7 | TRBV29-1 | TRBD1 | TGCAGCGTAAAGACCGGGACAGGGAGCTCCTACGAGCAGTACTTC | CSVKTGTGSSYEQYF
many | TRBJ1-1 | TRBV9 | - | TGTGCCAGCAGCGTAGGAATAAACACTGAAGCTTTCTTT | CASSVGINTEAFF
many | TRBJ2-2 | TRBV27 | - | TGTGCCACCTCCGTCGGGAGGGAGCTGTTTTTT | CATSVGRELFF
many | TRBJ2-1 | TRBV7-9 | TRBD2 | TGTGCCAGCAGCCGAACTAGCGGGGGCCGGAATGAGCAGTTCTTC | CASSRTSGGRNEQFF
many | TRBJ2-3 | TRBV20-1 | - | TGCAGTGCTAGTCATACAGATACGCAGTATTTT | CSASHTDTQYF
many | TRBJ2-5 | TRBV7-2 | - | TGTGCCAGCAGCCCTTTAGGGGTGGTCCAAGAGACCCAGTACTTC | CASSPLGVVQETQYF
many | TRBJ2-7 | TRBV20-1 | - | TGCAGTGCTGGGGGCATGAACGAGCAGTACTTC | CSAGGMNEQYF
many | TRBJ2-3 | TRBV5-1 | - | TGCGCCAGCAGCTTTGGGCTGAGCACAGATACGCAGTATTTT | CASSFGLSTDTQYF
many | TRBJ2-1 | TRBV2 | - | TGTGCCAGCATGGTAGTGCATCCGAGCTCCTACAATGAACAGTTCTTC | CASMVVHPSSYNEQFF
- | TRBJ2-5 | TRBV7-2 | TRBD1 | TGTGCCAGCACGGGACAGGGGGTTAAAAAGACCCAGTACTTC | CASTGQGVKKTQYF
few | TRBJ2-7 | TRBV5-1 | - | TGCGCCAGCAGCCCCGAGTACAGGGCGGCCTACGAGCAGTACTTC | CASSPEYRAAYEQYF
many | TRBJ2-5 | TRBV6-4 | - | TGTGCCAGCAGTGGGACCCCTTCGCTGGAGACCCAGTACTTC | CASSGTPSLETQYF
many | TRBJ1-1 | TRBV6-1 | - | TGTGCCAGCAGTTCACGAGGGGATCTAACTGAAGCTTTCTTT | CASSSRGDLTEAFF
- | TRBJ1-6 | TRBV14 | - | TGTGCCAGCAGCCAAGATAACGGGGGAAGCTCACCCCTCCACTTT | CASSQDNGGSSPLHF